This is a list of T cell receptor beta chains from one sample in a study of T-cell reconstitution after alpha-beta-depleted transplantation in children. TCRdb reprocessed the PCR reads with MiXCR, giving one entry per CDR3 protein. The sample consists of about 980,000 distinct CDR3 sequences, under 30% of them appearing once. Sequenced material: PBMCs, mostly from graft donor cells, taken 360 days after TCRalphabeta/CD19-depleted stem cell transplant. The origin of the receptors is a boy in the first two years of life who had a stem cell transplant for SCID, so the T cells may come from the graft donor. Both conserved end residues are part of each CDR3. Each record gives: clone size, D gene, J gene, V gene, CDR3 DNA, CDR3 protein. D genes are given only for firm matches. Not every row has a clone size; where given, it reads once, few, many or a size class.

>.|TRBD1|TRBJ2-5|TRBV12-3/TRBV12-4
TGTGCCACCAGTTCCGGGACAGCTCAAGAGACCCAGTACTTC
CATSSGTAQETQYF
>few|.|TRBJ1-4|TRBV12-3/TRBV12-4
TGTGCCAGCAGTTATGGGGGTTTAAATGAAAAACTGTTTTTT
CASSYGGLNEKLFF
>few|TRBD1|TRBJ1-1|TRBV6-1
TGTGCCAGCAGTGGGGGACAGTTATTAGCTGAAGCTTTCTTT
CASSGGQLLAEAFF
>.|.|TRBJ2-2|TRBV18
TGTGCCAGCTCACCAGGGTTCTCCACCGGGGAGCTGTTTTTT
CASSPGFSTGELFF
>.|TRBD1|TRBJ2-5|TRBV20-1
TGCAGTGCTCCGGACAGGGGGAGAGAGACCCAGTACTTC
CSAPDRGRETQYF
>few|TRBD1|TRBJ2-7|TRBV12-5
TGTGCTAGTGGTTTGGAACGGACAGGGACATCCGAGCAGTACTTC
CASGLERTGTSEQYF
>.|.|TRBJ2-1|TRBV7-2
TGTGCCAGCAGCCGGGAGCGACGTTCCTACAATGAGCAGTTCTTC
CASSRERRSYNEQFF
>.|.|TRBJ2-7|TRBV20-1
TGCAGTGGCGACATGAGCTACGAGCAGTACTTC
CSGDMSYEQYF
>few|TRBD1|TRBJ2-6|TRBV24-1
TGTGCCACCAGTGAGAGGGACAGGGGGAGGTCTGGGGCCAACGTCCTGACTTTC
CATSERDRGRSGANVLTF
>.|.|TRBJ2-3|TRBV6-2/TRBV6-3
TGTGCCAGCAGTTCCCAGCCCAGCACAGATACGCAGTATTTT
CASSSQPSTDTQYF
>few|.|TRBJ1-1|TRBV20-1
TGCAGTGCTAGTCGGCTCCGGGACGCTGAAGCTTTCTTT
CSASRLRDAEAFF
>few|TRBD1|TRBJ2-7|TRBV19
TGTGCCAGTAGTATCAACAGGGGGTCAATCGAGCAGTACTTC
CASSINRGSIEQYF
>.|TRBD1|TRBJ2-7|TRBV5-1
TGCGCCAGCAGCCCGCTAGGCTCGGGACAGGGCCACTACGAGCAGTACTTC
CASSPLGSGQGHYEQYF
>.|.|TRBJ1-2|TRBV4-2
TGTGCCAGCAGCCAAAAAAAACAGGGTAACTATGGCTACACCTTC
CASSQKKQGNYGYTF
>few|.|TRBJ1-1|TRBV25-1
TGTGCCAGCAGTCTCCAGCTCTCGCTAAGTAACACTGAAGCTTTCTTT
CASSLQLSLSNTEAFF
>.|.|TRBJ2-2|TRBV15
TGTGCCACCAGCAGAGAGGGACCAACCGGGGAGCTGTTTTTT
CATSREGPTGELFF
>.|.|TRBJ2-7|TRBV2
TGTGCCAGCAGTGATATGGGCACCTACGAGCAGTACTTC
CASSDMGTYEQYF
>.|.|TRBJ2-2|TRBV12-3/TRBV12-4
TGTGCCAGCAGTCCTCGGATCGGGGGCACCGGGGAGCTGTTTTTT
CASSPRIGGTGELFF
>few|TRBD1|TRBJ1-2|TRBV12-3/TRBV12-4
TGTGCCAGCAGTCCTACACCAATAACAGGGGACTATGGCTACACCTTC
CASSPTPITGDYGYTF
>once|TRBD1|TRBJ1-4|TRBV6-2/TRBV6-3
TGTGCCAGCAGTTACTCACCGAAAATCCTAAGACAGGGGATTTATGAAAAACTGTTTTTT
CASSYSPKILRQGIYEKLFF
>few|.|TRBJ1-5|TRBV6-1
TGTGCCAGCAGTGTTTTCGGGGTTCAGGATCAGCCCCAGCATTTT
CASSVFGVQDQPQHF
>.|TRBD2|TRBJ2-2|TRBV10-3
TGTGCCATCAGTGCTGTGCCGGGGGGGCCCGGCGGGGAGCTGTTTTTT
CAISAVPGGPGGELFF
>few|.|TRBJ2-4|TRBV4-3
TGCGCCAGCAGCGAGGCAAGGGGGGCCAAAAACATTCAGTACTTC
CASSEARGAKNIQYF
>few|TRBD1|TRBJ2-5|TRBV12-3/TRBV12-4
TGTGCCAGCAGTTTTCCGGGACAGTACCAAGAGACCCAGTACTTC
CASSFPGQYQETQYF
>.|.|TRBJ2-1|TRBV5-1
TGCGCCAGCAGCTTCGAAAGCAGGGCCCTGGATGAGCAGTTCTTC
CASSFESRALDEQFF
>.|.|TRBJ2-2|TRBV12-3/TRBV12-4
TGTGCCAGCAGTAAACGTCCCCACCGGGGCGGGGAGCTGTTTTTT
CASSKRPHRGGELFF
>.|.|TRBJ2-3|TRBV29-1
TGCAGAGCCGAGGGGGGAGGAAATACGCAGTATTTT
CRAEGGGNTQYF
>few|.|TRBJ2-2|TRBV7-2
TGTGCCAGCAGCTTAGCGCTGGGACCCAAGGCGAACACCGGGGAGCTGTTTTTT
CASSLALGPKANTGELFF
>.|.|TRBJ1-5|TRBV18
TGTGCCAGCTCAAAGGGGGACAATCAGCCCCAGCATTTT
CASSKGDNQPQHF
>.|.|TRBJ1-1|TRBV11-2
TGTGCCAGCGGGGTCCTTGGAGGCACTGAAGCTTTCTTT
CASGVLGGTEAFF
>.|.|TRBJ2-5|TRBV20-1
TGCAGTGCTAGCTCTTCTCCGGCGGTGACCCAGTACTTC
CSASSSPAVTQYF
>few|TRBD2|TRBJ2-1|TRBV12-3/TRBV12-4
TGTGCCAGCAGAAGAGGACTAGCCTTCTATCAGTTCTTC
CASRRGLAFYQFF
>.|TRBD2|TRBJ2-5|TRBV5-1
TGCGCCAGCAGCTTGGAGGCTAGCGGGGGATTGTCCCAAGAGACCCAGTACTTC
CASSLEASGGLSQETQYF
>few|TRBD2|TRBJ2-3|TRBV29-1
TGCAGCGTTGAACTAGCGGGGGTTTCCACAGATACGCAGTATTTT
CSVELAGVSTDTQYF
>few|.|TRBJ1-2|TRBV9
TGTGCCAGCAGCGTCGATCCCTCTGGGGATGGCTACACCTTC
CASSVDPSGDGYTF
>.|TRBD1|TRBJ2-2|TRBV2
TGTGCCAGCAAGGGGACAGGACCTACCGGGGAGCTGTTTTTT
CASKGTGPTGELFF
>few|.|TRBJ1-1|TRBV6-5
TGTGCCAGCAGTTCCGGGGGACCCCGGGAAGGGGCTTTCTTT
CASSSGGPREGAFF
>.|.|TRBJ2-7|TRBV28
TGTGCCAGCAGTTTAGTCCATCCCTACGAGCAGTACTTC
CASSLVHPYEQYF
>few|.|TRBJ2-2|TRBV5-6
TGTGCCAGCAGCCCGATTACTGCCGACAGGTCGAACACCGGGGAGCTGTTTTTT
CASSPITADRSNTGELFF
>few|.|TRBJ2-3|TRBV20-1
TGCAGTGCTAAACTTACAGGATCGACAGATACGCAGTATTTT
CSAKLTGSTDTQYF